Below, 29 T cell receptor beta chains from the same sample are listed, as sequenced in a study of cytomegalovirus exposure and HLA in healthy donors. The primer mix had 60 Vbeta and 13 Jbeta primers. Clones were read by immunoSEQ multiplex PCR, and TCRdb kept only the in-frame ones, dropping some. This sample contains approximately 150,000 clones. What was sequenced was PBMCs. The source of these receptors is a woman under 30 in good health and CMV-seronegative.

The rearrangement links TRBV19 to TRBJ1-2, with 7 bases aligning to TRBD1. The ends lost 6 bases at V and 2 bases at J; junction bases unmatched: 6. Germline V lookup: CDR1 LNHDA, CDR2 SQIVND (reference sequence). This CDR3 is built from 14 residues. CDR3 sequence reads: CASSPGTENYGYTF. DNA for the CDR3: TGTGCCAGTAGCCCCGGGACAGAGAACTATGGCTACACCTTC.

The gene calls are TRBV30 and TRBJ1-1; 7 bases line up with TRBD1. The ends lost 2 bases at V and 2 bases at J; junction bases unmatched: 5. The CDR3 totals 14 residues. CDR1 is GTSNPN and CDR2 is SVGIG in the germline V gene (reference sequence). The CDR3 DNA follows: TGTGCCTGGAGTACAGGGGTCGGTAACACTGAAGCTTTCTTT. It yields the protein CAWSTGVGNTEAFF.

This chain links TRBV19 with TRBJ1-3; D might be TRBD1 (6 bases). The CDR3 has 18 residues. Trimming pared 5 bases from V and 0 bases from J, leaving 20 bases between. CDR1 is LNHDA and CDR2 is SQIVND in the germline V gene (reference sequence). In DNA form, the CDR3 reads TGTGCCAGTAGTTACAGGACAGTGCGAAAAAGCTCTGGAAACACCATATATTTT. This gives the protein CASSYRTVRKSSGNTIYF.

The rearrangement uses TRBV9 and TRBJ1-2; no clear D. This CDR3 region has 14 residues. The germline CDR1 and CDR2 sequences are SGDLS and YYNGEE. The V gene lost 1 base and the J gene lost 4 bases, with 11 bases spanning the gap. CDR3 coding DNA: TGTGCCAGCAGCGTATCGCAGGAGGGCTATGGCTACACCTTC. As protein: CASSVSQEGYGYTF.

The J gene is TRBJ2-1, the V gene TRBV5-5, with TRBD2 matching over 16 bases. CDR1 and CDR2 (germline): SGHKS, YYEKEE (reference sequence). The CDR3 sequence is 19 residues long. The junction had 6 bases not matched to a gene; V was cut back by 2 bases and J by 1 base. In DNA, the CDR3 is TGTGCCAGCAGCTTCGGCGGGACTAGCGGGAGGGCATCCTACAATGAGCAGTTCTTC. Amino acids: CASSFGGTSGRASYNEQFF.

This chain links TRBV28 with TRBJ1-2; perhaps TRBD1 as D (6 bases). The CDR3 runs 14 residues. Per the germline V gene, CDR1 is MDHEN and CDR2 is SYDVKM. Trimming removed 4 bases from V and 2 bases from J, with 11 bases in between. Written as DNA, the CDR3 is TGTGCCAGCAGTTACGGACAGAGCAACTATGGCTACACCTTC. The encoded protein is CASSYGQSNYGYTF.

This sequence joins TRBV9 and TRBJ2-4; 13 nucleotides align to TRBD2. V lost 3 bases to trimming and J lost 7 bases; unmatched junction nucleotides: 10. The CDR3 sequence is 17 residues long. Germline CDR1 SGDLS, CDR2 YYNGEE. CDR3 in DNA: TGTGCCAGCAGCGATGGGACTAGCGGGACCCCGAGGAACATTCAGTACTTC. It yields the protein CASSDGTSGTPRNIQYF.

The chain couples TRBV6-5 to TRBJ2-7; a weak D match, TRBD1 (6 bases). This CDR3 comprises 13 residues. Trimming left V 0 bases short and J 4 bases short, with 7 bases between. Germline V gene data show CDR1 as MNHEY and CDR2 as SVGAGI. The CDR3 DNA is TGTGCCAGCAGTTACTCACAGGGTTACGAGCAGTACTTC. It translates to CASSYSQGYEQYF.

The chain employs TRBV9 and TRBJ2-3, with D perhaps matching TRBD2 (6 bases). CDR3 length: 16 residues. CDR1 and CDR2 from the germline V gene are SGDLS and YYNGEE. Trimming left V 0 bases short and J 4 bases short, with 15 bases between. In DNA, the CDR3 is TGTGCCAGCAGCGTAGTGATTACGGGGGAGTCAGATACGCAGTATTTT. Translation: CASSVVITGESDTQYF.

The V gene is TRBV29-1, the J gene TRBJ2-5; no firm D call. Germline CDR1 reads SQVTM; CDR2 reads ANQGSEA. V lost 4 bases to trimming and J lost 2 bases, with 8 bases between them. This CDR3 region has 12 residues. CDR3 sequence reads: CSVGLVQETQYF. The CDR3 DNA reads as TGCAGCGTTGGGCTAGTTCAAGAGACCCAGTACTTC.

The chain joins TRBV27 to TRBJ2-7; 10 positions match TRBD2. This CDR3 is 17 amino acids long. Per the germline V gene, CDR1 is MNHEY and CDR2 is SMNVEV (reference sequence). The trim removed 2 bases at V and 0 bases at J, leaving 7 bases unmatched. CDR3 in DNA: TGTGCCAGCAGTTTAGCCTTCAGCGGGAGGGACTCCTACGAGCAGTACTTC. Translation gives CASSLAFSGRDSYEQYF.

V is TRBV19 and J is TRBJ1-1; possibly TRBD1 for D (5 bases). Germline CDR1 LNHDA, CDR2 SQIVND (reference sequence). This CDR3 has 14 residues. Trimming stripped 5 bases from V and 0 bases from J, with 10 bases between. CDR3 coding DNA: TGTGCCAGTAGTTCTCCAGGGATGAACACTGAAGCTTTCTTT. Protein product: CASSSPGMNTEAFF.

J is TRBJ2-5 and V is TRBV2, with 8 bases identical to TRBD1. CDR3 length: 11 amino acids. J gave up 11 bases and V 7 bases, and 6 bases lay outside the gene matches. The germline V gene encodes CDR1 SNHLY and CDR2 FYNNEI. The CDR3 spells CASTINRGQYF. In nucleotides, the CDR3 is TGTGCCAGCACGATAAACAGGGGGCAGTACTTC.

The rearrangement joins TRBV6-1 to TRBJ1-5; D is unclear. Germline V gene lookup returns CDR1 MNHNS and CDR2 SASEGT. This CDR3 spans 14 amino acids. V lost 4 bases to trimming and J lost 7 bases, with 14 bases between them. CDR3: CASSVVGVRQPQHF. The DNA for the CDR3 is TGTGCCAGCAGTGTGGTCGGGGTCCGGCAGCCCCAGCATTTT.

This sequence joins TRBV7-9 and TRBJ2-1; the D is unclear. Between the trimmed V and J ends, which lost 3 bases and 0 bases, there was a span of 6 bases. The CDR3 spans 14 residues. Germline lookup yields CDR1 SEHNR and CDR2 FQNEAQ (reference sequence). CDR3 amino acids: CASSFSLSYNEQFF. The CDR3 bases are TGTGCCAGCAGCTTTAGTCTCTCCTACAATGAGCAGTTCTTC.

CDR3 loop: CASSPRLAASYNEQFF. CDR3 sequence (DNA): TGTGCCAGCAGCCCTCGGCTAGCGGCCTCCTACAATGAGCAGTTCTTC. The chain joins TRBV9 to TRBJ2-1; 7 bases match TRBD2. Germline lookup yields CDR1 SGDLS and CDR2 YYNGEE. V gave up 4 bases and J gave up 0 bases; unmatched junction bases: 7. CDR3 size: 16 residues.

The chain combines TRBV19 with TRBJ2-1, with unresolved D. Germline V lookup: CDR1 LNHDA, CDR2 SQIVND (reference sequence). The CDR3 sequence is 13 residues long. V was clipped by 6 bases and J by 3 bases, with 9 bases between them. The CDR3 DNA is TGTGCCAGTAGGTCAGATTACTACAATGAGCAGTTCTTC. It yields the protein CASRSDYYNEQFF.

The chain carries TRBV6-6 and TRBJ1-2, with TRBD1 matching over 8 bases. Trimming cost V 6 bases and J 0 bases; bases outside gene matches: 9. Germline CDR1 reads MNHNY; CDR2 reads SVGAGI (reference sequence). The CDR3 contains 16 residues. CDR3 in DNA: TGTGCCAGCAGGGACACAGGGGGAGTTGCTAACTATGGCTACACCTTC. This translates into CASRDTGGVANYGYTF.

V and J are TRBV30 and TRBJ1-2, with D perhaps matching TRBD1 (5 bases). V was pared by 5 bases and J by 2 bases, with 21 bases between. The CDR3 has 16 amino acids. CDR1 is GTSNPN and CDR2 is SVGIG in the germline V gene (reference sequence). CDR3 protein: CAWDPGHRKFNYGYTF. The CDR3 nucleotides are TGTGCCTGGGACCCTGGACACCGTAAATTCAACTATGGCTACACCTTC.

This sequence joins TRBV4-2 and TRBJ2-3, with 13 bases matching TRBD2. This CDR3 is built from 19 residues. After removal of 2 bases from V and 4 bases from J, the junction contained 12 bases not matched to a gene. Germline V gene sequence: CDR1 LGHNA, CDR2 YNFKEQ. The CDR3 DNA is TGTGCCAGCAGCCAACTACGATCGGGACTAGCGGGAAGTGCAGATACGCAGTATTTT. Amino acids: CASSQLRSGLAGSADTQYF.

The rearrangement links TRBV11-3 to TRBJ1-4; 9 bases map to TRBD1. CDR1 is SGHNT and CDR2 is YENEEA in the germline V gene. V dropped 5 bases and J dropped 10; count of bases not matched to a gene: 11. The CDR3 contains 15 residues. In nucleotides, the CDR3 is TGTGCCAGCAGCCGAAGGGACAGGGAGTTTGGAAAACTGTTTTTT. Translating gives CASSRRDREFGKLFF.

This chain uses TRBV5-1 with TRBJ2-3; 7 bases map to TRBD1. Losses at the gene ends were 0 bases for V and 4 bases for J; bases not matched to a gene: 5. This CDR3 contains 15 residues. Per germline, CDR1 SGHRS and CDR2 YFSETQ. This CDR3 is CASSLDGQGADTQYF. DNA of the CDR3: TGCGCCAGCAGCTTGGACGGCCAGGGGGCAGATACGCAGTATTTT.

V is TRBV7-2 and J is TRBJ2-7; 13 positions agree with TRBD2. The CDR3 runs 19 residues. V lost 5 bases, J lost 1 base, and 14 bases stayed unmatched. The V gene's germline CDR1 is SGHTA and CDR2 FQGNSA. CDR3 sequence (DNA): TGTGCCAGCAGCCTACAGGGAACTAGCGGGAGGGCCCTGTCCTACGAGCAGTACTTC. Translating gives CASSLQGTSGRALSYEQYF.

This chain uses TRBV14 with TRBJ1-3; D is unclear. V shed 4 bases and J shed 0 bases, with 10 bases lying between them. Germline V gene sequence: CDR1 SGHDN, CDR2 FVKESK. CDR3 length: 15 amino acids. CDR3 residues: CASSRTGSSGNTIYF. The CDR3 nucleotides are TGTGCCAGCAGCCGGACGGGATCCTCTGGAAACACCATATATTTT. Drawing the rest from reference TRBV14 and TRBJ1-3, the complete variable domain is EAGVTQFPSHSVIEKGQTVTLRCDPISGHDNLYWYRRVMGKEIKFLLHFVKESKQDESGMPNNRFLAERTGGTYSTLKVQPAELEDSGVYFCASSRTGSSGNTIYFGEGSWLTVV.

J is TRBJ2-1 and V is TRBV30; the match to TRBD2 covers 10 bases. V was pared by 0 bases and J by 6 bases, with 8 bases of the junction left unmatched. CDR1 GTSNPN and CDR2 SVGIG come from the germline V gene (reference sequence). This CDR3 has 16 residues. The CDR3 spells CAWSVPRSGGGNEQFF. DNA for the CDR3: TGTGCCTGGAGTGTACCTCGGAGCGGGGGGGGCAATGAGCAGTTCTTC.

J is TRBJ2-1 and V is TRBV7-3; TRBD2 matches at 10 bases. There are 15 residues in the CDR3. The J segment lost 8 bases and the V segment lost 4 bases, leaving 8 bases of the junction unmatched. Germline V lookup: CDR1 SGHTA, CDR2 FQGTGA. The CDR3 reads CASSSAGGIFDEQFF. The CDR3 nucleotides are TGTGCCAGCAGCTCAGCGGGAGGGATCTTCGATGAGCAGTTCTTC. The variable domain in full, completed from reference TRBV7-3 and TRBJ2-1, reads GAGVSQTPSNKVTEKGKYVELRCDPISGHTALYWYRQSLGQGPEFLIYFQGTGAADDSGLPNDRFFAVRPEGSVSTLKIQRTERGDSAVYLCASSSAGGIFDEQFFGPGTRLTVL.

The rearrangement joins TRBV19 to TRBJ1-1; 7 bases map to TRBD1. The length of the CDR3 is 13 residues. The germline CDR1 and CDR2 sequences are LNHDA and SQIVND (reference sequence). The V segment lost 4 bases and the J segment 5 bases; nucleotides outside the gene matches: 4. CDR3 sequence reads: CASSTQGRTEAFF. In DNA, the CDR3 is TGTGCCAGTAGTACACAGGGGAGAACTGAAGCTTTCTTT. The full variable domain, rest sourced from reference TRBV19 and TRBJ1-1, is DGGITQSPKYLFRKEGQNVTLSCEQNLNHDAMYWYRQDPGQGLRLIYYSQIVNDFQKGDIAEGYSVSREKKESFPLTVTSAQKNPTAFYLCASSTQGRTEAFFGQGTRLTVV.

The gene calls are TRBV21-1 and TRBJ2-5; the table's D call TRBD2 went unverified against the DNA. TRBV21-1 is designated a pseudogene. This CDR3 is 17 amino acids long. The CDR3 spells CASKGLAGGPQGETQYF. The CDR3 nucleotides read TGTGCCAGCAAGGGACTAGCGGGAGGGCCCCAGGGAGAGACCCAGTACTTC.

The genes are TRBV5-1 and TRBJ2-1; D might be TRBD1 (6 bases). In germline, CDR1 is SGHRS, CDR2 YFSETQ. This CDR3 has 15 residues. V was cut by 0 bases and J by 8 bases, with 15 bases left in between. The CDR3 sequence is CASSLDVGTRHEQFF. CDR3 coding DNA: TGCGCCAGCAGCTTGGATGTGGGGACAAGGCATGAGCAGTTCTTC.